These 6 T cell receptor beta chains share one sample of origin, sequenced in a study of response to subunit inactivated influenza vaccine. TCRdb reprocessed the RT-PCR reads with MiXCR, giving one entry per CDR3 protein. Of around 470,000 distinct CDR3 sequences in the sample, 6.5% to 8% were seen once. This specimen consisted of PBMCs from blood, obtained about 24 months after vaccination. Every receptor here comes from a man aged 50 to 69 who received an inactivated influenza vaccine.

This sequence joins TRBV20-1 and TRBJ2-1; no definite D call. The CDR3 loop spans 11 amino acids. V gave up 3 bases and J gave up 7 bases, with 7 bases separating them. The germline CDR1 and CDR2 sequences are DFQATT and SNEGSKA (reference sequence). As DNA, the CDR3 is TGCAGTGCTAGTATGGGGAATGAGCAGTTCTTC. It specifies CSASMGNEQFF.

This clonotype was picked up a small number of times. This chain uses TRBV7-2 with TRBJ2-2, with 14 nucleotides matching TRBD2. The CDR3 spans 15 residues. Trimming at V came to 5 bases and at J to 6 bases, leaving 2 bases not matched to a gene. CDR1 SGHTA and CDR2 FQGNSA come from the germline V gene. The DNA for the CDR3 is TGTGCCAGCAGCGTGACTAGCGGGAGGGCCGGGGAGCTGTTTTTT. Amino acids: CASSVTSGRAGELFF.

CDR3 amino acids: CASSLGTGEGQFF. The CDR3 DNA is TGCGCCAGCAGCCTGGGGACAGGGGAAGGGCAGTTCTTC. V and J are TRBV5-1 and TRBJ2-1, with TRBD1 matching 10 bases. This CDR3 region has 13 residues. CDR1 SGHRS and CDR2 YFSETQ come from the germline V gene. V dropped 4 bases and J dropped 12; count of bases not matched to a gene: 7.

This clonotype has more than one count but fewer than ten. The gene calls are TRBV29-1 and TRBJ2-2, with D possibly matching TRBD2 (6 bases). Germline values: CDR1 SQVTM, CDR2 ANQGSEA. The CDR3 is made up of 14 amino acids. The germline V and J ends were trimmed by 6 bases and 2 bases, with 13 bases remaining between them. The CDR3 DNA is TGCAGCGTATCCGGGACTCAAAACACCGGGGAGCTGTTTTTT. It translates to CSVSGTQNTGELFF.

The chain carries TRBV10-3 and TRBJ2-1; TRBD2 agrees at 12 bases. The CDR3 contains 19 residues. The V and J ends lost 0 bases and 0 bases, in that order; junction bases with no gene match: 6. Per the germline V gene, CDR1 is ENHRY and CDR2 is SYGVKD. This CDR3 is CAISESTSGRRSSYNEQFF. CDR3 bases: TGTGCCATCAGTGAGTCTACTAGCGGGAGGCGCAGCTCCTACAATGAGCAGTTCTTC.

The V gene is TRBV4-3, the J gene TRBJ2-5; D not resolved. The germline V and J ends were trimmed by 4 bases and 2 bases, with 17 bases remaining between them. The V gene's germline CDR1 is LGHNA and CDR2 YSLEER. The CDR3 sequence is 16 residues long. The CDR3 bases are TGCGCCAGCAGCCGTACTGGGCGTGGCGTACAAGAGACCCAGTACTTC. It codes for CASSRTGRGVQETQYF.